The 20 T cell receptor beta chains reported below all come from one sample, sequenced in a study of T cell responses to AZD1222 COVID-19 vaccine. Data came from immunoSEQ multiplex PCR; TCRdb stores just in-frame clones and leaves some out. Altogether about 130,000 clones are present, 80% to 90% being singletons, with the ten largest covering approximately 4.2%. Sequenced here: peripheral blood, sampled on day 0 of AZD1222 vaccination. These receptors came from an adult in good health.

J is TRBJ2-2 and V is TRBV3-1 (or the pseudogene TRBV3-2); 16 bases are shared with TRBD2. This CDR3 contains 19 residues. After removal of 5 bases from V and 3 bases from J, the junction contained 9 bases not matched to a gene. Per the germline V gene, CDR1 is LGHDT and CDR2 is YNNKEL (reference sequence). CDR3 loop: CASSGTSGTSGGDTGELFF. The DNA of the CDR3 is TGTGCCAGCAGCGGTACCTCCGGGACTAGCGGGGGGGACACCGGGGAGCTGTTTTTT.

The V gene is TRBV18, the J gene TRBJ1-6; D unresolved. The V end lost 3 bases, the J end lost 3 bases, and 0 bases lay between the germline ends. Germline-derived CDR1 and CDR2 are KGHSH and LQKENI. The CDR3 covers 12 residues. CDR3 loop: CASSPYNSPLHF. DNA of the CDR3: TGTGCCAGCTCACCCTATAATTCACCCCTCCACTTT.

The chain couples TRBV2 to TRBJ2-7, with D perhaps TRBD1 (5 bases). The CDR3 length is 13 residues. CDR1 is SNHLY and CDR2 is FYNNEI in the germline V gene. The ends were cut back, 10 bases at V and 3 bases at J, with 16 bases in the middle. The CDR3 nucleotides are TGTGCCACCCACAGGCTGTCTAACTACGAGCAGTACTTC. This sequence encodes CATHRLSNYEQYF.

The CDR3 loop is CASSYPGGRGETQYF. CDR3 nucleotide sequence: TGTGCCAGCAGTTACCCTGGGGGTCGCGGAGAGACCCAGTACTTC. V is TRBV6-5 and J is TRBJ2-5; TRBD1 or TRBD2 may be the D gene (5 bases each). V lost 2 bases and J lost 4, with 14 bases in between. The CDR3 is 15 amino acids. The germline V gene has CDR1 MNHEY and CDR2 SVGAGI.

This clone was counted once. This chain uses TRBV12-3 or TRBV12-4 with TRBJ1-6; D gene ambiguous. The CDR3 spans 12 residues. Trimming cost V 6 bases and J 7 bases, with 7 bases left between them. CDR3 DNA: TGTGCCAGCAGGGGAGACAATTCACCCCTCCACTTT. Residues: CASRGDNSPLHF.

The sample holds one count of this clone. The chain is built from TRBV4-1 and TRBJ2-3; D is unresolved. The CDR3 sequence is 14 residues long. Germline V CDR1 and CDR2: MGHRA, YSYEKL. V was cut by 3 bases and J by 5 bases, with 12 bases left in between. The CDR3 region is CASSQARTEDTQYF. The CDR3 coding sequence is TGCGCCAGCAGCCAGGCCCGGACGGAAGATACGCAGTATTTT.

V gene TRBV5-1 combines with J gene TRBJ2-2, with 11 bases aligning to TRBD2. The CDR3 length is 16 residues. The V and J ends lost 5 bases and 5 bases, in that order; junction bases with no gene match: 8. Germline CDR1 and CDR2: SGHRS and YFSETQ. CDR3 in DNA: TGCGCCAGCAGGCTGGGGACTAGCGGAAAAACCGGGGAGCTGTTTTTT. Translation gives CASRLGTSGKTGELFF.

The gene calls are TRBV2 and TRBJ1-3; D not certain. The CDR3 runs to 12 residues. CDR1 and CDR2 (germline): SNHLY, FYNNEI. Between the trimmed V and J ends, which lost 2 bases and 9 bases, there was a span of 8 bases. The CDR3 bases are TGTGCCAGCAGTGAACTCGGGAGCACCATATATTTT. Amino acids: CASSELGSTIYF.

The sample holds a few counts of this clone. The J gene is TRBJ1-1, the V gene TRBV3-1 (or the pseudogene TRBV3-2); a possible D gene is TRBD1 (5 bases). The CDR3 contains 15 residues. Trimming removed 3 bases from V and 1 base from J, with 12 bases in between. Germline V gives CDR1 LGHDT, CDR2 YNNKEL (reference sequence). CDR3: CASSQGPRGNTEAFF. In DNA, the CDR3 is TGTGCCAGCAGCCAGGGCCCGAGGGGGAACACTGAAGCTTTCTTT.

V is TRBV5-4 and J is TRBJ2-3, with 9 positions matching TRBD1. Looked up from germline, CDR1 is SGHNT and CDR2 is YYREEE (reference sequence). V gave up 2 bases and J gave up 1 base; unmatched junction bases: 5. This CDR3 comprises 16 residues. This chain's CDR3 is CASSFTGGAGTDTQYF. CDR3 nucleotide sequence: TGTGCCAGCAGCTTTACAGGGGGCGCAGGCACAGATACGCAGTATTTT.

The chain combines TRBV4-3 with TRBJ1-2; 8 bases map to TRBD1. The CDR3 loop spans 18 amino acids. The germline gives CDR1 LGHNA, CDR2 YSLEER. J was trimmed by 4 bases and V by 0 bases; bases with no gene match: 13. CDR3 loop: CASSQESVTGTGPYGYTF. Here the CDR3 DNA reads TGCGCCAGCAGCCAAGAATCTGTAACCGGGACAGGACCCTATGGCTACACCTTC.

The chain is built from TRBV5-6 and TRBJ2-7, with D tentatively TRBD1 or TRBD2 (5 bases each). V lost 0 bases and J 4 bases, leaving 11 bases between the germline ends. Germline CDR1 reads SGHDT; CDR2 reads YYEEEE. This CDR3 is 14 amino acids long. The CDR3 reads CASSLAGGSYEQYF. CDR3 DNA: TGTGCCAGCAGCTTGGCTGGGGGAAGTTACGAGCAGTACTTC.

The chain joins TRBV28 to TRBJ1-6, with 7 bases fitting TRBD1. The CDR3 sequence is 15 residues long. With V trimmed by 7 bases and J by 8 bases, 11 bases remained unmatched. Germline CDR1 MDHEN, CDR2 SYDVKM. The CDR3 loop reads CASNVDAGGYSPLHF. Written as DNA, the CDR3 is TGTGCCAGCAACGTGGACGCAGGGGGTTATTCACCCCTCCACTTT.

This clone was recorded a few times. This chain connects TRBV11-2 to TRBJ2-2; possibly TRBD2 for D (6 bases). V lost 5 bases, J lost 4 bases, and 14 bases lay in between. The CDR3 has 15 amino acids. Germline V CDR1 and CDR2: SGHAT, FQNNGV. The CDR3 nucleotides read TGTGCCAGCAGCCCGCTGGGACTTGCCACCGGGGAGCTGTTTTTT. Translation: CASSPLGLATGELFF.

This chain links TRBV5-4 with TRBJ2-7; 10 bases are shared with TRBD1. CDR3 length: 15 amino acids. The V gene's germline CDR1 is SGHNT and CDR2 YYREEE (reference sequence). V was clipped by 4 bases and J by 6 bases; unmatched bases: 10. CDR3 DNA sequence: TGTGCCAGCAGCGACGCGACAGGGGGCTTCCCCGAGCAGTACTTC. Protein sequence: CASSDATGGFPEQYF.

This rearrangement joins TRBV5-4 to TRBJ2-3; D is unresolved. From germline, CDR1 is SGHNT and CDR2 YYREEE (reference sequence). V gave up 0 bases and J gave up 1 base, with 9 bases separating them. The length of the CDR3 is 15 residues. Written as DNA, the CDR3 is TGTGCCAGCAGCTTGGAAGACCAGGGCACAGATACGCAGTATTTT. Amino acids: CASSLEDQGTDTQYF.

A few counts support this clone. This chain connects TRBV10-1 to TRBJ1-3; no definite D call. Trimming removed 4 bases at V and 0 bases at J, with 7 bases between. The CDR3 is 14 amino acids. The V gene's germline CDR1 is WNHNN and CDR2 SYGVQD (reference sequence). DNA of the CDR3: TGCGCCAGCAGTGCCGGATTCTCTGGAAACACCATATATTTT. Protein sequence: CASSAGFSGNTIYF.

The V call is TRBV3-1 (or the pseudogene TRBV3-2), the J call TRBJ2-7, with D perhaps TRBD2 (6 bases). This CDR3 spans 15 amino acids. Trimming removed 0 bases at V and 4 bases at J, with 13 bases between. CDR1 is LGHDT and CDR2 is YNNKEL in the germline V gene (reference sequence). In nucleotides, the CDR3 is TGTGCCAGCAGCCAAGATTTTGCGGGGCTGTACGAGCAGTACTTC. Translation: CASSQDFAGLYEQYF.

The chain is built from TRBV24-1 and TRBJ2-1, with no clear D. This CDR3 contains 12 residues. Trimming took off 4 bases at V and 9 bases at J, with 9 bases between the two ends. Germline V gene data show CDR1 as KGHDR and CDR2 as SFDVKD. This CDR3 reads CATSDTEFEQFF. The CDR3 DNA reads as TGTGCCACCAGTGACACAGAATTTGAGCAGTTCTTC.

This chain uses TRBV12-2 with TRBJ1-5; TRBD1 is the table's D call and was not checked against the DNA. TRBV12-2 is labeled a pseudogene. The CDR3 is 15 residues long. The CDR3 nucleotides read TGTGCAAGTCGCAACGGACAGGATAGCAATCAGCCCCAGCATTTT. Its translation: CASRNGQDSNQPQHF.